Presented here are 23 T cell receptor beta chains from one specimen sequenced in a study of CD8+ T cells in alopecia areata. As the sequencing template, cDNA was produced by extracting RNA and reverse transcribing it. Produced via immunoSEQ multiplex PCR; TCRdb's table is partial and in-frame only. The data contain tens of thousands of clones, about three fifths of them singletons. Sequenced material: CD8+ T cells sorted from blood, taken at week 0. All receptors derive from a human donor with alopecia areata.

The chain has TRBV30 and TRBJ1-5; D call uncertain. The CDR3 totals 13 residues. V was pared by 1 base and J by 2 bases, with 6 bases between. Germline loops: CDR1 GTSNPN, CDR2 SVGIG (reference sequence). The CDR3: CAWSELRNQPQHF. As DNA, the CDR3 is TGTGCCTGGAGTGAACTACGCAATCAGCCCCAGCATTTT.

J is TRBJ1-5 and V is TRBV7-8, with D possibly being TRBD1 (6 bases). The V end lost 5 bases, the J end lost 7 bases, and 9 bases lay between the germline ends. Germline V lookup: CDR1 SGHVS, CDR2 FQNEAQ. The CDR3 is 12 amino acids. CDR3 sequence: CASSPGGQPQHF. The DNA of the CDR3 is TGTGCCAGCAGCCCTGGGGGCCAGCCCCAGCATTTT.

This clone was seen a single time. The CDR3 region has the DNA TGTGCCAGCAGTCAGGACGGGAGCTCCTACAATGAGCAGTTCTTC. This codes for CASSQDGSSYNEQFF. The V gene is TRBV6-5, the J gene TRBJ2-1; a possible D gene is TRBD2 (6 bases). Germline assignment: CDR1 MNHEY and CDR2 SVGAGI. CDR3 length: 15 amino acids. Trimming stripped 5 bases from V and 0 bases from J, with 11 bases between.

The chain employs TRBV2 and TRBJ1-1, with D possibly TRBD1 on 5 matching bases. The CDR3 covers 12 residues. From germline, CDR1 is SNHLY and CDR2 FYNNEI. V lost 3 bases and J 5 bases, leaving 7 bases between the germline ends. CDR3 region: CASSDGGTEAFF. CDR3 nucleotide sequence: TGTGCCAGCAGTGATGGGGGAACTGAAGCTTTCTTT.

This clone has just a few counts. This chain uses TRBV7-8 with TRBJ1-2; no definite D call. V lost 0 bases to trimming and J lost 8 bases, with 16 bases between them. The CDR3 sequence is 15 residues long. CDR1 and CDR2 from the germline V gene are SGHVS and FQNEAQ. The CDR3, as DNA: TGTGCCAGCAGCTTAGCGAGTCCGGGCGGTTGGGGCTACACCTTC. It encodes CASSLASPGGWGYTF.

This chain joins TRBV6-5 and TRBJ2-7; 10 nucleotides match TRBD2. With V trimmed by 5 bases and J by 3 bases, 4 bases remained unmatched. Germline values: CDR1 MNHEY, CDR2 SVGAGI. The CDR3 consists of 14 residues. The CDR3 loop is CASSPGLANYEQYF. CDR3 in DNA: TGTGCCAGCAGTCCGGGACTAGCGAACTACGAGCAGTACTTC.

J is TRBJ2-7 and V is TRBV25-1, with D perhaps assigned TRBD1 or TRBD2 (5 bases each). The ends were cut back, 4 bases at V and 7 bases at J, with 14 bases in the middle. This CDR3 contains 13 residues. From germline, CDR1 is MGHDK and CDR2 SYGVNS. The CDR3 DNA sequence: TGTGCCAGCAGTGCCAAGGGACCGTGGGAGCAGTACTTC. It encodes CASSAKGPWEQYF.

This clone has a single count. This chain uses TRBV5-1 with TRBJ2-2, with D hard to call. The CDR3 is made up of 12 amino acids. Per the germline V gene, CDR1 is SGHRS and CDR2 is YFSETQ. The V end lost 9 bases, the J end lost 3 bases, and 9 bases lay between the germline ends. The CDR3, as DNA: TGCGCCATATTAATGTACACCGGGGAGCTGTTTTTT. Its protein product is CAILMYTGELFF.

In DNA form, the CDR3 reads TGTGCCAGCATCCTCGGGACTGCTAGCACAGATACGCAGTATTTT. As protein: CASILGTASTDTQYF. The V and J genes are TRBV7-2 and TRBJ2-3; TRBD2 is a possible D gene (6 bases). V was shortened by 7 bases and J by 0 bases, with 14 bases between the two germline ends. Germline V lookup: CDR1 SGHTA, CDR2 FQGNSA. This CDR3 is built from 15 residues.

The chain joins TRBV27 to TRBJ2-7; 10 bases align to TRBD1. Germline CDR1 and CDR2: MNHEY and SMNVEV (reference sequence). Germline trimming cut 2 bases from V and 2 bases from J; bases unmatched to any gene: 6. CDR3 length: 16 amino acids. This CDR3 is CASSLTRTGGPYEQYF. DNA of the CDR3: TGTGCCAGCAGTTTAACACGGACAGGGGGTCCCTACGAGCAGTACTTC.

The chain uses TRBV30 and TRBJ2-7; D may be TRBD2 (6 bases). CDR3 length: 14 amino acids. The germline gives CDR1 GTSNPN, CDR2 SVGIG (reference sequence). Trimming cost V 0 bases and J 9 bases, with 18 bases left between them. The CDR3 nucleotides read TGTGCCTGGAGTGTGGTAGCGGACCCCCTATTGCAGTACTTC. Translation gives CAWSVVADPLLQYF.

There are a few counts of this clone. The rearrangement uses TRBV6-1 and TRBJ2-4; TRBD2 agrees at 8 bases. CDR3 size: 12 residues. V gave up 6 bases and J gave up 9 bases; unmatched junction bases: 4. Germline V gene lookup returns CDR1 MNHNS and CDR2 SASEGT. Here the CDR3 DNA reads TGTGCCAGCAGCCCCAGCGGGGGCATTCAGTACTTC. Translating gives CASSPSGGIQYF.

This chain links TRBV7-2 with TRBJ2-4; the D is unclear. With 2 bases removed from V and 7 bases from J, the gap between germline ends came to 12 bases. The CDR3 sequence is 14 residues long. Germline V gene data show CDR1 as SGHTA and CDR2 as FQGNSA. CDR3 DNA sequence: TGTGCCAGCAGCTTATTTCCCGGAGCGAACATTCAGTACTTC. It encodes CASSLFPGANIQYF.

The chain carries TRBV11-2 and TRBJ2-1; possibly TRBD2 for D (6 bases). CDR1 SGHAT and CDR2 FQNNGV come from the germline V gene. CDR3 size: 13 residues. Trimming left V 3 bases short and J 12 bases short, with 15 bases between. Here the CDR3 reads CASSFIGREWQFF. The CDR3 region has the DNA TGTGCCAGCAGCTTTATTGGACGGGAGTGGCAGTTCTTC.

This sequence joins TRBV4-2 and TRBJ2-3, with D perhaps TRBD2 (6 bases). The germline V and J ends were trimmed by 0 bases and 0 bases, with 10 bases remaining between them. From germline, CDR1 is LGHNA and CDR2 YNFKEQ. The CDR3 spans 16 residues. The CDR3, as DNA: TGTGCCAGCAGCCAAGAGGGGCGGGGTAGCACAGATACGCAGTATTTT. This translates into CASSQEGRGSTDTQYF.

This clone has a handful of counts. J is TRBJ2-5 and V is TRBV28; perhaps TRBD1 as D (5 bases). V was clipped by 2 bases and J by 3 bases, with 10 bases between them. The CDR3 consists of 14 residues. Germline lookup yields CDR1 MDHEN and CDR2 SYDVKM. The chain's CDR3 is CASSLTLTEETQYF. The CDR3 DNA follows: TGTGCCAGCAGTTTAACCCTGACAGAAGAGACCCAGTACTTC.

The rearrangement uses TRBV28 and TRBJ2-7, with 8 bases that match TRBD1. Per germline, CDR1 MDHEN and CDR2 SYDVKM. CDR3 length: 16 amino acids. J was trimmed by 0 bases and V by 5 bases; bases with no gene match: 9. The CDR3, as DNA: TGTGCCAGCAGTCTCATGGACAGGGCGAGCTCCTACGAGCAGTACTTC. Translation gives CASSLMDRASSYEQYF.

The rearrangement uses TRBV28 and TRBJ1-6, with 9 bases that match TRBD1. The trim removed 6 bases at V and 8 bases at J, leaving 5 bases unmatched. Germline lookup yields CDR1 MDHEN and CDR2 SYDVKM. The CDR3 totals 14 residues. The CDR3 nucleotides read TGTGCCAGCAGCAACAGGGGGCTTTATTCACCCCTCCACTTT. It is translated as CASSNRGLYSPLHF.

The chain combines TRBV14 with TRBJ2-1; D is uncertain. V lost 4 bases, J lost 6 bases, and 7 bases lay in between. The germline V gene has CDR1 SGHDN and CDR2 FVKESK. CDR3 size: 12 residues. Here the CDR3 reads CASSLVGNEQFF. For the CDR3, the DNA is TGTGCCAGCAGCCTGGTGGGCAATGAGCAGTTCTTC.

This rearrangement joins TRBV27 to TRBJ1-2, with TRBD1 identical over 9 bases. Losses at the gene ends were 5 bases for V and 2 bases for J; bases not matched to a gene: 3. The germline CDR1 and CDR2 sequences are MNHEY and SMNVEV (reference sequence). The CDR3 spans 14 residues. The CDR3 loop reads CASSAGQGNYGYTF. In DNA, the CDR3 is TGTGCCAGCAGTGCCGGACAGGGGAACTATGGCTACACCTTC.

The CDR3 protein is CASSRPYAHGYTF. The CDR3 DNA is TGTGCCAGCAGCCGACCGTACGCCCATGGCTACACCTTC. This chain uses TRBV6-5 with TRBJ1-2; no firm D call. Germline CDR1 and CDR2: MNHEY and SVGAGI. The CDR3 is 13 residues long. V lost 6 bases, J lost 6 bases, and 14 bases lay in between.

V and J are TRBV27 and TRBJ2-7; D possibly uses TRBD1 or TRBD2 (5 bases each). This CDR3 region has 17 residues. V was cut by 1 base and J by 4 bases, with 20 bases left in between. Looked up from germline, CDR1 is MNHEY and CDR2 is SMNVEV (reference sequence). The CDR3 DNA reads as TGTGCCAGCAGTTTATTCCTGGGGTCCGGGGCCCTTTACGAGCAGTACTTC. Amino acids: CASSLFLGSGALYEQYF.

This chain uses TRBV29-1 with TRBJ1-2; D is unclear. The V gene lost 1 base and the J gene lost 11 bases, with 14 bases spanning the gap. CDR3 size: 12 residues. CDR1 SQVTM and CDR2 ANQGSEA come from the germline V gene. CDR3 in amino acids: CSVEGEAPGYTF. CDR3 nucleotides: TGCAGCGTTGAAGGGGAAGCCCCCGGTTACACCTTC.